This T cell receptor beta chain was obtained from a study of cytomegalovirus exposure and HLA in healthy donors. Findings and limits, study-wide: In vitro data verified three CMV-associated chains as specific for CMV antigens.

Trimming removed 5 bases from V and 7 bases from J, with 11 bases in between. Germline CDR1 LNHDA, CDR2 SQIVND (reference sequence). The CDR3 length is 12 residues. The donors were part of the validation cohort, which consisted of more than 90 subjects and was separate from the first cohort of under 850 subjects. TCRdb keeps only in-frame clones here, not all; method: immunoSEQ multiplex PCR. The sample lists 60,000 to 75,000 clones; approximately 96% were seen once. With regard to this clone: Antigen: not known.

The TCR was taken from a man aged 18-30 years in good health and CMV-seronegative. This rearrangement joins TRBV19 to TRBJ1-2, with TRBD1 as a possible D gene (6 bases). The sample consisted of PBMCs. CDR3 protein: CASSLQGSGYTF. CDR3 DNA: TGTGCCAGTAGTTTACAGGGAAGTGGCTACACCTTC. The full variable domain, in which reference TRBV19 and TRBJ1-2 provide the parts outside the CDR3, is DGGITQSPKYLFRKEGQNVTLSCEQNLNHDAMYWYRQDPGQGLRLIYYSQIVNDFQKGDIAEGYSVSREKKESFPLTVTSAQKNPTAFYLCASSLQGSGYTFGSGTRLTVV.